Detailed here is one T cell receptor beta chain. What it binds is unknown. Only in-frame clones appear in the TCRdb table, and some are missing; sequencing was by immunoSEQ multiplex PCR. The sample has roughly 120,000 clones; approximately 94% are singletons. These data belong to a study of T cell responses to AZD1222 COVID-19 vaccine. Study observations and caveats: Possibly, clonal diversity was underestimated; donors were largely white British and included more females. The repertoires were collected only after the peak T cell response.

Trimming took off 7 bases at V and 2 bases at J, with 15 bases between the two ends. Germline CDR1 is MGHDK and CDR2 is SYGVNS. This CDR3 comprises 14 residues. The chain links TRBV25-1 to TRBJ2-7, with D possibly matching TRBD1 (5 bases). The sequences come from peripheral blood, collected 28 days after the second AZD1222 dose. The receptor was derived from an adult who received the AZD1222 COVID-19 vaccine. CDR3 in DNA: TGTGCCAGCAATCCCAGGGAACGAACCTACGAGCAGTACTTC. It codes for CASNPRERTYEQYF.